This record concerns one T cell receptor (beta chain) sequence. The data originate from a study of technical replicates of blood from several donors. Trimming removed 3 bases at V and 0 bases at J, with 9 bases between. From germline, CDR1 is SGDLS and CDR2 YYNGEE. This CDR3 spans 14 amino acids. The data were produced by immunoSEQ multiplex PCR, yet TCRdb's version contains in-frame clones alone and is incomplete. This sample has some 60,000 clones, with roughly 91% found just once. The sample taken for sequencing was PBMCs. The chain is built from TRBV9 and TRBJ2-5; D might be TRBD1 (5 bases). The sequence came from a human donor in good health. Some clones in this sample may be carry-over from other donors' samples. This chain's CDR3 is CASSARQNQETQYF. The CDR3 coding sequence is TGTGCCAGCAGCGCCCGACAGAACCAAGAGACCCAGTACTTC.